This T cell receptor (beta chain) emerged from a study of Graves' ophthalmopathy and Graves' hyperthyroidism. TCR beta CDR3 amplification used RNA transcripts. RT-PCR with HTBI primers came first, then second-round multiplex PCR. In TCRdb, the multiplex PCR reads were re-called with MiXCR into one record per CDR3 protein. The sample lists hundreds of thousands of distinct CDR3 sequences; roughly 39% were seen once. The CDR3 sequence is 14 residues long. V was cut by 3 bases and J by 8 bases, with 11 bases left in between. CDR1 SEHNR and CDR2 FQNEAQ come from the germline V gene (reference sequence). This clonotype was observed at least ten times.

V and J are TRBV7-9 and TRBJ1-6; D remains unclear. The origin of this receptor is an adult man with Graves' ophthalmopathy. Sequenced material: peripheral blood. The CDR3 loop is CASSFENGDSPLHF. The CDR3 DNA reads as TGTGCCAGCAGCTTTGAAAACGGCGATTCACCCCTCCACTTT.